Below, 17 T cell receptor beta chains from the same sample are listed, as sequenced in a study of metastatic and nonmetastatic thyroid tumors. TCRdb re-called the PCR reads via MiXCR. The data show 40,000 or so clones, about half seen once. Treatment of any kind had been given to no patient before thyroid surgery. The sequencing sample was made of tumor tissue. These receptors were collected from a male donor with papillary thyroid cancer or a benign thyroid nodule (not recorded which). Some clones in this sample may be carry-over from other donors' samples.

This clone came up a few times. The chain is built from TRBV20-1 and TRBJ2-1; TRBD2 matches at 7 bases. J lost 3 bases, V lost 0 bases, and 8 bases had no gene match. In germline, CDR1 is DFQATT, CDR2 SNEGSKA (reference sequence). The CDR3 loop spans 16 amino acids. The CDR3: CSARDVDRTSYNEQFF. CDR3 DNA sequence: TGCAGTGCTAGAGATGTTGACCGGACTAGCTACAATGAGCAGTTCTTC.

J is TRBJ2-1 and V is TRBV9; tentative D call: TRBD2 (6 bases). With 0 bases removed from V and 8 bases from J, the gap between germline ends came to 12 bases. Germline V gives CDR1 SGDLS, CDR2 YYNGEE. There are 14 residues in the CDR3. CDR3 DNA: TGTGCCAGCAGCGTAGAATCTCCGGGGGATGAGCAGTTCTTC. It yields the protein CASSVESPGDEQFF.

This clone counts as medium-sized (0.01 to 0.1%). The CDR3 DNA is TGCAGTGCTATGCGTTCGGCAGGGGATGGCTACACCTTC. Its protein is CSAMRSAGDGYTF. The V and J genes are TRBV20-1 and TRBJ1-2, with D possibly matching TRBD1 (6 bases). The germline V and J ends were trimmed by 4 bases and 6 bases, with 15 bases remaining between them. Germline V gene lookup returns CDR1 DFQATT and CDR2 SNEGSKA (reference sequence). This CDR3 has 13 amino acids.

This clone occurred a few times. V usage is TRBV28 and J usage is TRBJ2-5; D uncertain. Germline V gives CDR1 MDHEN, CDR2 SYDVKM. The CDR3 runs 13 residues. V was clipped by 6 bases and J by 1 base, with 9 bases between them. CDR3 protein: CASRPRFQETQYF. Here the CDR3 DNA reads TGTGCCAGCAGACCCCGATTCCAAGAGACCCAGTACTTC.

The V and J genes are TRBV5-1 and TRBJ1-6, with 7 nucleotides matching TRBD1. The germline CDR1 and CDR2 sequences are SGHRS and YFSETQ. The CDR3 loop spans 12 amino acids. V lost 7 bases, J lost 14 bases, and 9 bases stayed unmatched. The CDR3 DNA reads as TGCGCCAGCGGACAGGACGGGAAATCCCTCCACTTT. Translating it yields CASGQDGKSLHF.

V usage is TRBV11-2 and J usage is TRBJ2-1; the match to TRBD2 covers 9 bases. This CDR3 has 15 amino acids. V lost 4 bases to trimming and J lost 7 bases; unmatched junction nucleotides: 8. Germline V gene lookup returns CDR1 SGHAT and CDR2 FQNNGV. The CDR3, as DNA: TGTGCCAGCAGCTCTCCTAGCGGGACCAGGAATGAGCAGTTCTTC. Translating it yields CASSSPSGTRNEQFF.

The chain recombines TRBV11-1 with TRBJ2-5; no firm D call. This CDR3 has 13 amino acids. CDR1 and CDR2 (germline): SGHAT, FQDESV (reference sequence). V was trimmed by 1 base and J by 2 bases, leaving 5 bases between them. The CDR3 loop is CASSLDSQETQYF. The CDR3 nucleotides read TGTGCCAGCAGCTTAGACAGTCAAGAGACCCAGTACTTC.

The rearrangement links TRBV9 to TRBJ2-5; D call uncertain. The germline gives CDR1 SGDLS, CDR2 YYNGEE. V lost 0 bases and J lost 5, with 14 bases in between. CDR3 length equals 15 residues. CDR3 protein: CASSVEIGRRETQYF. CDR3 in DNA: TGTGCCAGCAGCGTAGAAATCGGCCGGCGGGAGACCCAGTACTTC.

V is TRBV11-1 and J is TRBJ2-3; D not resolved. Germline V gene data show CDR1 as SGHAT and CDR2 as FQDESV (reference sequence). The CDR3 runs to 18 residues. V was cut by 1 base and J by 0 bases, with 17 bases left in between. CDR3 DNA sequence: TGTGCCAGCAGCTTAGTAGGTGTCGGCGGTCCTAGCACAGATACGCAGTATTTT. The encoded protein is CASSLVGVGGPSTDTQYF.

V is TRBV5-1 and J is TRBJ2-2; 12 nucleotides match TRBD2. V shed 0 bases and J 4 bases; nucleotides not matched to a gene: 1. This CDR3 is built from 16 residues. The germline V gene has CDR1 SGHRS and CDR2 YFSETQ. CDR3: CASSLASGRATGELFF. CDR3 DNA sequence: TGCGCCAGCAGCTTGGCTAGCGGGAGGGCCACCGGGGAGCTGTTTTTT. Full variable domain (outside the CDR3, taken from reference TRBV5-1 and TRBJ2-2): KAGVTQTPRYLIKTRGQQVTLSCSPISGHRSVSWYQQTPGQGLQFLFEYFSETQRNKGNFPGRFSGRQFSNSRSEMNVSTLELGDSALYLCASSLASGRATGELFFGEGSRLTVL.

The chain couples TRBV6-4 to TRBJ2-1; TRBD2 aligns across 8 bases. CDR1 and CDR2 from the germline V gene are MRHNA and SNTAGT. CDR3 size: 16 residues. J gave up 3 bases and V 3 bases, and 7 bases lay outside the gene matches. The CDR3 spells CASSEAGVTSYNEQFF. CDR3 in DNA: TGTGCCAGCAGTGAAGCGGGAGTAACTAGCTACAATGAGCAGTTCTTC.

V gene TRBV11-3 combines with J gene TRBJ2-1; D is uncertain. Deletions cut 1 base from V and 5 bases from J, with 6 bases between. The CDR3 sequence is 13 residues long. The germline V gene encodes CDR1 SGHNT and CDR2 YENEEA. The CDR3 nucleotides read TGTGCCAGCAGCTTAGGGCTAGACAATGAGCAGTTCTTC. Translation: CASSLGLDNEQFF.

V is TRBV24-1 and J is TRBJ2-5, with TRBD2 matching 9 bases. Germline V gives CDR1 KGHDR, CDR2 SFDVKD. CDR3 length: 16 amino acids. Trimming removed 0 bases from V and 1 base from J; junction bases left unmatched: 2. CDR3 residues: CATSDLPAGGQETQYF. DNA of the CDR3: TGTGCCACCAGTGATTTGCCAGCGGGGGGCCAAGAGACCCAGTACTTC.

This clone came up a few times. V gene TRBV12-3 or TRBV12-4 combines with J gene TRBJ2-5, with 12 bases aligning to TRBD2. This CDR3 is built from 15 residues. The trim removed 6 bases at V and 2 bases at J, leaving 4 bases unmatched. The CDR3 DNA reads TGTGCCAGCAGCAAGGGACTAGCGGGTCAAGAGACCCAGTACTTC. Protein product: CASSKGLAGQETQYF.

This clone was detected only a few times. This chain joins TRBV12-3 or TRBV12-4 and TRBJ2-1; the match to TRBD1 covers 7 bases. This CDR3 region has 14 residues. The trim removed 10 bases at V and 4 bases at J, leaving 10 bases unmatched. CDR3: CAITRGTEYNEQFF. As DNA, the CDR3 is TGTGCCATCACTAGGGGGACAGAATACAATGAGCAGTTCTTC.

Here the CDR3 DNA reads TGTGCCAGCAGCCAAGTTTGGACAGCGAACACCGGGGAGCTGTTTTTT. This encodes CASSQVWTANTGELFF. The chain is built from TRBV3-1 and TRBJ2-2, with a possible D match to TRBD1 (6 bases). Trimming took 1 base from V and 0 from J, leaving 9 bases between them. The CDR3 has 16 amino acids. Germline CDR1 reads LGHDT; CDR2 reads YNNKEL (reference sequence).

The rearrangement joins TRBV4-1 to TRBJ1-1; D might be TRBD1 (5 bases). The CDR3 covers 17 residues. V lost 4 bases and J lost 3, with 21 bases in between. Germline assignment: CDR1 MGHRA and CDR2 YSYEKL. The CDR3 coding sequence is TGCGCCAGCAGCCGCATTTCCCAACGGGGCTCGTACACTGAAGCTTTCTTT. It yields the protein CASSRISQRGSYTEAFF.